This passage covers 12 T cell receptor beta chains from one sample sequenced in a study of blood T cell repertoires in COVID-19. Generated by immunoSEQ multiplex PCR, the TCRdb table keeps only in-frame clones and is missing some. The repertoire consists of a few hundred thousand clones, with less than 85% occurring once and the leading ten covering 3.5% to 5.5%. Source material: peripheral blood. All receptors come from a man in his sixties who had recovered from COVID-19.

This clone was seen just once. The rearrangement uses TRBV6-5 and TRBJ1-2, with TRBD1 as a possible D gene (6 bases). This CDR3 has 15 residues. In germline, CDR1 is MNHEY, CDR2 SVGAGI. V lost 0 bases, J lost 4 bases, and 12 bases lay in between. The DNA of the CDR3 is TGTGCCAGCAGTTACTCACAGGGATCGGGCTATGGCTACACCTTC. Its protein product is CASSYSQGSGYGYTF.

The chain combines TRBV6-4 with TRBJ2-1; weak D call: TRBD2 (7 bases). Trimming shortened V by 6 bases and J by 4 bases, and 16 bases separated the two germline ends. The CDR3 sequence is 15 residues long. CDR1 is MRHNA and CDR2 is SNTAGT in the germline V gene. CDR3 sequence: CASRRGAGEYNEQFF. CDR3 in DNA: TGTGCCAGCAGGAGGGGGGCGGGAGAATACAATGAGCAGTTCTTC.

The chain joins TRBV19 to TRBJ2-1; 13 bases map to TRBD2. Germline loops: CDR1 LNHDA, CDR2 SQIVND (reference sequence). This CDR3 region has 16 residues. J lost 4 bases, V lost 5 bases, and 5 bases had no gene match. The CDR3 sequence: CASSATSGGRYNEQFF. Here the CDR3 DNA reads TGTGCCAGTAGTGCGACTAGCGGGGGGCGATACAATGAGCAGTTCTTC.

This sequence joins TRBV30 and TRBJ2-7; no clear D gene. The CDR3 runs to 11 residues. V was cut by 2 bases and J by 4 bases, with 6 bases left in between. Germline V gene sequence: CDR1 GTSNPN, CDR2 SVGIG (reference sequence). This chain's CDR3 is CAWSMAYEQYF. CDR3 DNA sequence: TGTGCCTGGAGTATGGCATACGAGCAGTACTTC.

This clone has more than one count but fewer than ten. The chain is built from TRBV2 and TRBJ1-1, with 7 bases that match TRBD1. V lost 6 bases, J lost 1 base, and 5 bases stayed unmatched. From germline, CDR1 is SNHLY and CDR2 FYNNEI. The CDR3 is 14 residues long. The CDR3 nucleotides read TGTGCCAGCAGACTACGACAGGGGAACACTGAAGCTTTCTTT. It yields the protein CASRLRQGNTEAFF. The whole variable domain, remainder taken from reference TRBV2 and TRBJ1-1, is EPEVTQTPSHQVTQMGQEVILRCVPISNHLYFYWYRQILGQKVEFLVSFYNNEISEKSEIFDDQFSVERPDGSNFTLKIRSTKLEDSAMYFCASRLRQGNTEAFFGQGTRLTVV.

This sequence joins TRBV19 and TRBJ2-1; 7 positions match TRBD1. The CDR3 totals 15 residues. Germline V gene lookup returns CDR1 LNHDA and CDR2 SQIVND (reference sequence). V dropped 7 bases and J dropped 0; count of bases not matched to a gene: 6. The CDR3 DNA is TGTGCCAGTATTGCGGACAGGAGCTCCTACAATGAGCAGTTCTTC. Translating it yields CASIADRSSYNEQFF.

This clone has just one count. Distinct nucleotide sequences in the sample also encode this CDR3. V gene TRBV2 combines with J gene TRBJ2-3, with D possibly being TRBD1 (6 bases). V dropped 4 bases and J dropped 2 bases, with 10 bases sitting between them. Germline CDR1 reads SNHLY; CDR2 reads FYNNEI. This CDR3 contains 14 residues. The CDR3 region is CASSVQGTTDTQYF. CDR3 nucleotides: TGTGCCAGCAGTGTGCAGGGGACCACAGATACGCAGTATTTT.

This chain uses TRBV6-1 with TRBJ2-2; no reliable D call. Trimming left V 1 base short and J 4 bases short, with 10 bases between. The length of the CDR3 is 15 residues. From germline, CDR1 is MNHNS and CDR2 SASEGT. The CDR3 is CASSEVGAPTGELFF. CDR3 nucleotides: TGTGCCAGCAGTGAAGTTGGAGCTCCCACCGGGGAGCTGTTTTTT.

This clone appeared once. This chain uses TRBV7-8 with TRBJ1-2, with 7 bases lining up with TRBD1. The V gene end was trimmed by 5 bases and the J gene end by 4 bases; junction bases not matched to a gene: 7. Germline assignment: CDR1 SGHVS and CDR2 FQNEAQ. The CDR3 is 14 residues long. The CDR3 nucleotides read TGTGCCAGCAGCCGGATGACAGGGTCCTATGGCTACACCTTC. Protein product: CASSRMTGSYGYTF.

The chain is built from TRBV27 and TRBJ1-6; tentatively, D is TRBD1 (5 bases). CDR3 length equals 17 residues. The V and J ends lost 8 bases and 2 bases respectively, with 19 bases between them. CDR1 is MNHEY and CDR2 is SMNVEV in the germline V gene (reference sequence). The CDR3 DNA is TGTGCCAGCCGATTTAACGAAAGACAGACCTATAATTCACCCCTCCACTTT. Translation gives CASRFNERQTYNSPLHF.

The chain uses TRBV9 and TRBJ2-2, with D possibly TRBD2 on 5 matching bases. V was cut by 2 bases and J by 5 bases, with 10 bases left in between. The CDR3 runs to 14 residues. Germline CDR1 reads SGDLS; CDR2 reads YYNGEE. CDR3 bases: TGTGCCAGCAGCGTGAGGCCGGGAACCGGGGAGCTGTTTTTT. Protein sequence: CASSVRPGTGELFF.

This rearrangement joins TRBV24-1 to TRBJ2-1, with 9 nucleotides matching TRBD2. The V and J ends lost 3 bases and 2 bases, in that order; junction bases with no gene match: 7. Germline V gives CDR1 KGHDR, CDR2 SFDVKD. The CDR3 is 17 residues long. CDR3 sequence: CATSDEPSGAAYNEQFF. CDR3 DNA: TGTGCCACCAGTGATGAACCTAGCGGGGCGGCCTACAATGAGCAGTTCTTC.